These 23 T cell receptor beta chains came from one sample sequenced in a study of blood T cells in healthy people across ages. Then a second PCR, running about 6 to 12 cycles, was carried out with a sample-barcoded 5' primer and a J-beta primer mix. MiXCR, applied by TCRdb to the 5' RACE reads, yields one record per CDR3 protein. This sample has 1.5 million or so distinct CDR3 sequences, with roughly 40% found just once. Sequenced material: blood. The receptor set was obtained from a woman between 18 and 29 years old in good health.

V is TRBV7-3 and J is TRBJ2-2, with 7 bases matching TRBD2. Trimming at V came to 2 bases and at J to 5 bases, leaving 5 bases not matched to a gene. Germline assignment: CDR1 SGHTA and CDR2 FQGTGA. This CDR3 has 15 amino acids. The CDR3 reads CASSLYQGGTGELFF. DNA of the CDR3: TGTGCCAGCAGCTTATATCAGGGAGGGACCGGGGAGCTGTTTTTT.

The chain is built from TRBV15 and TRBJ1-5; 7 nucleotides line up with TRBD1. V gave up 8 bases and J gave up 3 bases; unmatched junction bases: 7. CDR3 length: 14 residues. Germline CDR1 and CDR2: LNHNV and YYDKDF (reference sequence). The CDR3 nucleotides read TGTGCCACCGCCCCGGGACAGAACAATCAGCCCCAGCATTTT. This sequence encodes CATAPGQNNQPQHF.

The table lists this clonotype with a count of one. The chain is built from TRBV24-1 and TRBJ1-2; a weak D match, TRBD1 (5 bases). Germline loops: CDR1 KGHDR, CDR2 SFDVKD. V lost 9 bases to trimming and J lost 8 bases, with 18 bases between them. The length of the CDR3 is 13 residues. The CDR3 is CATSSYRGEGYTF. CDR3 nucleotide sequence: TGTGCCACCTCCTCCTATCGGGGGGAAGGCTACACCTTC.

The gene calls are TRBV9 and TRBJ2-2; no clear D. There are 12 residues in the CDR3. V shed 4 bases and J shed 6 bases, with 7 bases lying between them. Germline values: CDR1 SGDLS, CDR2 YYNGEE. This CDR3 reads CASSKVAGELFF. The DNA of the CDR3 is TGTGCCAGCAGCAAGGTTGCCGGGGAGCTGTTTTTT.

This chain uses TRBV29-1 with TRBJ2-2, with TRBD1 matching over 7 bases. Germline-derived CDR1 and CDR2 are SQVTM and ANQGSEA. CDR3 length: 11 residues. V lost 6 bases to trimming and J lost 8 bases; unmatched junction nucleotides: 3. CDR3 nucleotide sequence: TGCAGCGTCCGGACAGGAGGGGAGCTGTTTTTT. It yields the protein CSVRTGGELFF.

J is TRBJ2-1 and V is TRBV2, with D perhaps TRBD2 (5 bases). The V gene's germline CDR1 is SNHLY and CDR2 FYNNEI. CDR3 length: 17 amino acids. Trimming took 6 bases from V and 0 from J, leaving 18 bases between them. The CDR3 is CASSRLTERLSYNEQFF. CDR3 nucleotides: TGTGCCAGCAGCCGACTGACTGAGCGGCTCTCCTACAATGAGCAGTTCTTC.

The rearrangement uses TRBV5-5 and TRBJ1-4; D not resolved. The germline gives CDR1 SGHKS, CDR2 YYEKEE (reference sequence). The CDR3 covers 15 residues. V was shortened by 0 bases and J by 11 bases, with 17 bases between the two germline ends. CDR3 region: CASSLAPIPVDKLFF. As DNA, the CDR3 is TGTGCCAGCAGCTTGGCCCCGATTCCCGTTGACAAACTGTTTTTT.

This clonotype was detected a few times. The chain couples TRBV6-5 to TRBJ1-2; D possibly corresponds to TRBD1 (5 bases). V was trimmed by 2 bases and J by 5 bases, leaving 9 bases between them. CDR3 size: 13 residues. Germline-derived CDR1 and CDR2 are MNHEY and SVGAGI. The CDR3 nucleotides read TGTGCCAGCAGTTACGTGGGGGAATATGGCTACACCTTC. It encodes CASSYVGEYGYTF.

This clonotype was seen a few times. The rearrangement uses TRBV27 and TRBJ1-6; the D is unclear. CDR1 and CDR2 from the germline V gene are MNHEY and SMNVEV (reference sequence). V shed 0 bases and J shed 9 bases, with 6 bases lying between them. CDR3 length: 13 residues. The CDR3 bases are TGTGCCAGCAGTTTATCCGCCACTTCACCCCTCCACTTT. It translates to CASSLSATSPLHF.

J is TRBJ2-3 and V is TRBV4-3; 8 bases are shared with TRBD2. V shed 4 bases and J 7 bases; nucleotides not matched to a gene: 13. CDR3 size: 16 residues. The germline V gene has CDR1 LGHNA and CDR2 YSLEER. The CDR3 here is CASSPTARGALNTQYF. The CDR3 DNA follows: TGCGCCAGCAGCCCAACCGCGCGGGGGGCGCTTAATACGCAGTATTTT.

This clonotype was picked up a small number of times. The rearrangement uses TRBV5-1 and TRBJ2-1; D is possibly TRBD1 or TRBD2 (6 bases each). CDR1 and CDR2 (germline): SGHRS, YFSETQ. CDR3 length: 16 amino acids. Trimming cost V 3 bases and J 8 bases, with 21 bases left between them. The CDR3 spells CASSSYDTGAYDEQFF. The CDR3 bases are TGCGCCAGCAGCTCCTATGACACGGGGGCGTACGATGAGCAGTTCTTC.

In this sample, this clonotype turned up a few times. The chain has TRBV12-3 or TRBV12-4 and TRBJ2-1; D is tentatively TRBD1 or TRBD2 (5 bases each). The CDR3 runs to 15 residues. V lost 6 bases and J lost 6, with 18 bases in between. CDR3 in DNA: TGTGCCAGCAGGTCCATGGGACCCACGACCAATGAGCAGTTCTTC. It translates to CASRSMGPTTNEQFF.

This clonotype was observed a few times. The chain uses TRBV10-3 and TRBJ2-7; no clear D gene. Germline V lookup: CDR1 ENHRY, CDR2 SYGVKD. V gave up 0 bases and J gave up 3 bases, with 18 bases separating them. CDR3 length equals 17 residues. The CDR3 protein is CAISESVIRATHYEQYF. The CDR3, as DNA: TGTGCCATCAGTGAGTCTGTGATCCGGGCGACGCACTACGAGCAGTACTTC.

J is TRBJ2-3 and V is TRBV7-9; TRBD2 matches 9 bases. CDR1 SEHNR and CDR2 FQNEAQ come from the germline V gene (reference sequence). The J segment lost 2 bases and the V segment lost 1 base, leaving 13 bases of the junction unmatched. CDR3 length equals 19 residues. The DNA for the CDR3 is TGTGCCAGCAGCTTAGTTGGGTGGGTAGCGGGAGCTTCCACAGATACGCAGTATTTT. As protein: CASSLVGWVAGASTDTQYF.

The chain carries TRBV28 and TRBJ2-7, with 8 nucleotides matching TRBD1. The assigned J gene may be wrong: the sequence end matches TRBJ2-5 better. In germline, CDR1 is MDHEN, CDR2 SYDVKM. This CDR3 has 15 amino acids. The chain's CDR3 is CASSKNRGEKETQYF. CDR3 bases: TGTGCCAGCAGCAAAAACAGGGGGGAGAAGGAGACCCAGTACTTC.

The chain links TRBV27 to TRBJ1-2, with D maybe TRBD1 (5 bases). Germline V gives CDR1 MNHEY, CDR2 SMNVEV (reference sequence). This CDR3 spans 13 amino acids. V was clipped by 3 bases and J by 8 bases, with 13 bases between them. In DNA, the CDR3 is TGTGCCAGCAGTTTTACTTGGAAGGGGGGCTACACCTTC. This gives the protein CASSFTWKGGYTF.

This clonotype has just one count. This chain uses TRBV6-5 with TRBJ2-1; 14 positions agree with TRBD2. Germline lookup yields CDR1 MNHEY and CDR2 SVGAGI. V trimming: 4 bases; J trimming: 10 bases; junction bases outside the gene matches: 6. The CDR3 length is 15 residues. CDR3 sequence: CASSSGLAGASEQFF. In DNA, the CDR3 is TGTGCCAGCAGTTCGGGACTAGCGGGAGCATCCGAGCAGTTCTTC.

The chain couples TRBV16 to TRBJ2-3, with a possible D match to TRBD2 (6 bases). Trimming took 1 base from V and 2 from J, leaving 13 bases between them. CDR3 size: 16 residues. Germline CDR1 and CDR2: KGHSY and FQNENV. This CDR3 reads CASSQYSGESTDTQYF. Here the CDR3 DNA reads TGTGCCAGCAGCCAATATTCGGGGGAATCCACAGATACGCAGTATTTT.

The CDR3 sequence is CSARDRDRGAEAFF. In DNA form, the CDR3 reads TGCAGTGCTAGAGATCGGGACAGGGGAGCTGAAGCTTTCTTT. The chain uses TRBV20-1 and TRBJ1-1; 10 nucleotides align to TRBD1. CDR3 length: 14 residues. Germline V gene lookup returns CDR1 DFQATT and CDR2 SNEGSKA (reference sequence). Trimming removed 0 bases from V and 6 bases from J; junction bases left unmatched: 4.

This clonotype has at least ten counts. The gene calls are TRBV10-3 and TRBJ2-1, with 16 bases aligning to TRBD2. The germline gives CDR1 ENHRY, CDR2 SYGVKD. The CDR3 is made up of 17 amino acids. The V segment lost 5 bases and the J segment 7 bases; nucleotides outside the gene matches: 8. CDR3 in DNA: TGTGCCATCAGTTCCGGGACTAGCGGGAGGGGGTTGAATGAGCAGTTCTTC. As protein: CAISSGTSGRGLNEQFF.

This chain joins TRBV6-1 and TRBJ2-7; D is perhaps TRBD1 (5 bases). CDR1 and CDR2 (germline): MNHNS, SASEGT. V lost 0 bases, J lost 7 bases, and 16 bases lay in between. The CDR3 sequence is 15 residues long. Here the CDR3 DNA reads TGTGCCAGCAGTGAAGCTGGGCAGGGATTGGTTGAGCAGTACTTC. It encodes CASSEAGQGLVEQYF.

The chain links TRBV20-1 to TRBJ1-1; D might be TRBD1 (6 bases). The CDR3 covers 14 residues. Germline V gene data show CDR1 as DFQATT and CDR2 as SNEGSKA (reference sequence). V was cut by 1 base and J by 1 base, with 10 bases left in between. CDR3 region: CSARGGGPNTEAFF. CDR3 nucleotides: TGCAGTGCTAGAGGAGGGGGGCCGAACACTGAAGCTTTCTTT.

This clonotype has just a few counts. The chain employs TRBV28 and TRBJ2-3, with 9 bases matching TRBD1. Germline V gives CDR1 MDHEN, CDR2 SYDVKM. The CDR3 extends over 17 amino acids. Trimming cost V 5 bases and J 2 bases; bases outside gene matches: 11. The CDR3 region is CASSPPGTGLVTDTQYF. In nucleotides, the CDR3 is TGTGCCAGCAGTCCCCCCGGGACAGGGTTGGTCACAGATACGCAGTATTTT.